The entry that follows covers one T cell receptor (beta chain) sequence. No antigen is known for it. This entry comes from a study of CD8 T cells in ankylosing spondylitis. The V gene's germline CDR1 is KGHSH and CDR2 LQKENI. The CDR3 runs to 16 residues. The germline V and J ends were trimmed by 0 bases and 6 bases, with 15 bases remaining between them. From the 5' RACE reads, TCRdb called clonotypes with MiXCR, one entry per CDR3 protein. The table lists 750,000 to 850,000 distinct CDR3 sequences, about 12% of them singletons. The study, taken as a whole, reports: Reportedly, disease-linked clones are significantly enriched in ankylosing spondylitis patients' matched synovial fluid. Disease-linked clones were found to be CD8+ and relatively rare in peripheral blood. Earlier studies detected some motif variants in reactive arthritis synovial fluid and blood. A TCR beta motif of several highly homologous variants seemed to mark ankylosing spondylitis blood.

The V call is TRBV18, the J call TRBJ1-5; D remains unclear. The sequence derives from a male donor with ankylosing spondylitis. Sequenced sample: blood, either unsorted or a sorted T cell fraction (not recorded which). The CDR3 is CASSPPGLREVQPQHF. The CDR3 DNA reads as TGTGCCAGCTCACCACCCGGGTTAAGGGAAGTTCAGCCCCAGCATTTT.